This entry lists 30 T cell receptor beta chains sequenced from one sample in a study of cytomegalovirus exposure and HLA in healthy donors. The PCR employed 60 Vbeta primers together with 13 Jbeta primers. Profiling relied on immunoSEQ multiplex PCR, and the TCRdb table lists in-frame clones only, not all of them. Of 100,000 to 150,000 clones detected, less than 85% appear once; the ten largest clones hold more than 2%. The material sequenced was PBMCs. The receptors were sampled from a woman between 40 and 50 years old in good health and CMV-seropositive.

The V gene is TRBV7-8, the J gene TRBJ1-2; perhaps TRBD1 as D (5 bases). Germline V gene lookup returns CDR1 SGHVS and CDR2 FQNEAQ. The ends were cut back, 1 base at V and 3 bases at J, with 9 bases in the middle. CDR3 length equals 14 residues. This CDR3 is CASSLEETDYGYTF. The CDR3 region has the DNA TGTGCCAGCAGCTTAGAGGAGACAGACTATGGCTACACCTTC. Full variable domain (remainder filled in from reference TRBV7-8 and TRBJ1-2): GAGVSQSPRYKVAKRGQDVALRCDPISGHVSLFWYQQALGQGPEFLTYFQNEAQLDKSGLPSDRFFAERPEGSVSTLKIQRTQQEDSAVYLCASSLEETDYGYTFGSGTRLTVV.

V gene TRBV5-1 combines with J gene TRBJ2-5; 8 bases map to TRBD2. This CDR3 spans 15 amino acids. Germline CDR1 reads SGHRS; CDR2 reads YFSETQ. V shed 3 bases and J 0 bases; nucleotides not matched to a gene: 4. CDR3: CASSSGGRNQETQYF. CDR3 DNA: TGCGCCAGCAGCTCGGGGGGGCGGAACCAAGAGACCCAGTACTTC.

The chain carries TRBV5-4 and TRBJ1-3, with a weak D call TRBD1 (5 bases). The germline V gene encodes CDR1 SGHNT and CDR2 YYREEE (reference sequence). The CDR3 is 14 residues long. V lost 0 bases, J lost 9 bases, and 13 bases lay in between. CDR3 DNA sequence: TGTGCCAGCAGCTTGGCCGGACAAAGTCGCACCATATATTTT. Translating it yields CASSLAGQSRTIYF.

The chain recombines TRBV29-1 with TRBJ1-5; maybe TRBD1 (6 bases). The germline V gene has CDR1 SQVTM and CDR2 ANQGSEA. CDR3 length: 13 residues. The V end was cut by 1 base, the J end by 4 bases, with 8 bases between. As DNA, the CDR3 is TGCAGCGTTGAAGGGGGGCAAAATCAGCCCCAGCATTTT. It codes for CSVEGGQNQPQHF.

V gene TRBV5-6 combines with J gene TRBJ2-7; TRBD1 matches at 8 bases. This CDR3 comprises 14 residues. V was pared by 4 bases and J by 2 bases, with 5 bases of the junction left unmatched. Germline loops: CDR1 SGHDT, CDR2 YYEEEE. CDR3 sequence: CASSADRGTYEQYF. The CDR3 region has the DNA TGTGCCAGCAGCGCTGACAGGGGCACCTACGAGCAGTACTTC.

V usage is TRBV6-5 and J usage is TRBJ2-7, with unresolved D. Trimming removed 6 bases from V and 3 bases from J, with 15 bases in between. The V gene's germline CDR1 is MNHEY and CDR2 SVGAGI. The CDR3 consists of 14 residues. The CDR3 DNA sequence: TGTGCCAGCAGGCTAGACCCGTCCCACTACGAGCAGTACTTC. This sequence encodes CASRLDPSHYEQYF.

The rearrangement joins TRBV9 to TRBJ2-5, with a weak D call TRBD2 (6 bases). Germline values: CDR1 SGDLS, CDR2 YYNGEE. V lost 2 bases and J lost 13, with 24 bases in between. This CDR3 has 15 amino acids. In DNA, the CDR3 is TGTGCCAGCAGCGTGGATCCCCTGTTCGGGAGAGGGATGTACTTC. This translates into CASSVDPLFGRGMYF.

This clone was picked up a small number of times. This rearrangement joins TRBV19 to TRBJ2-5, with D possibly being TRBD1 (6 bases). The CDR3 sequence is 15 residues long. V lost 4 bases and J lost 5, with 17 bases in between. The germline gives CDR1 LNHDA, CDR2 SQIVND (reference sequence). CDR3 amino acids: CASSTGQSQVETQYF. CDR3 coding DNA: TGTGCCAGTAGTACGGGACAATCCCAGGTGGAGACCCAGTACTTC.

This clone was seen more than once but under ten times. The rearrangement uses TRBV7-2 and TRBJ1-1; perhaps TRBD1 as D (6 bases). With 5 bases removed from V and 3 bases from J, the gap between germline ends came to 16 bases. CDR1 SGHTA and CDR2 FQGNSA come from the germline V gene. CDR3 length: 15 amino acids. This CDR3 reads CASSPSGRGDTEAFF. In DNA form, the CDR3 reads TGTGCCAGCAGCCCCTCCGGCAGGGGAGACACTGAAGCTTTCTTT. Supplemented by reference TRBV7-2 and TRBJ1-1, the full variable domain reads GAGVSQSPSNKVTEKGKDVELRCDPISGHTALYWYRQSLGQGLEFLIYFQGNSAPDKSGLPSDRFSAERTGGSVSTLTIQRTQQEDSAVYLCASSPSGRGDTEAFFGQGTRLTVV.

This rearrangement joins TRBV28 to TRBJ2-7, with 9 bases that match TRBD2. V lost 4 bases, J lost 1 base, and 2 bases stayed unmatched. Germline CDR1 is MDHEN and CDR2 is SYDVKM. The CDR3 has 14 amino acids. The CDR3 spells CASSYSGRSYEQYF. CDR3 DNA: TGTGCCAGCAGTTATAGCGGGAGATCCTACGAGCAGTACTTC.

The chain links TRBV7-2 to TRBJ2-2, with D perhaps TRBD2 (5 bases). V was shortened by 5 bases and J by 2 bases, with 12 bases between the two germline ends. From germline, CDR1 is SGHTA and CDR2 FQGNSA. The CDR3 length is 15 residues. This CDR3 is CASSLSARNTGELFF. The DNA of the CDR3 is TGTGCCAGCAGCCTTAGCGCGAGAAACACCGGGGAGCTGTTTTTT.

V is TRBV4-1 and J is TRBJ2-5; 8 nucleotides agree with TRBD2. Unmatched junction bases numbered 5, after V lost 4 bases and J lost 1 base. The CDR3 runs to 15 residues. Germline CDR1 MGHRA, CDR2 YSYEKL. As DNA, the CDR3 is TGCGCCAGCAGCCTCAGCGGGGGTACCCAAGAGACCCAGTACTTC. Amino acids: CASSLSGGTQETQYF.

The CDR3 DNA reads as TGCGCCAGCAGCTTGGTCCCCGGTACAGCCGGGGCCAACGTCCTGACTTTC. This codes for CASSLVPGTAGANVLTF. The chain recombines TRBV5-1 with TRBJ2-6; D gene ambiguous. CDR3 length: 17 amino acids. The germline V and J ends were trimmed by 0 bases and 4 bases, with 14 bases remaining between them. The germline V gene encodes CDR1 SGHRS and CDR2 YFSETQ.

The rearrangement uses TRBV19 and TRBJ1-4, with 9 bases lining up with TRBD1. The CDR3 runs to 13 residues. Germline assignment: CDR1 LNHDA and CDR2 SQIVND (reference sequence). The V gene end was trimmed by 4 bases and the J gene end by 7 bases; junction bases not matched to a gene: 1. The CDR3 loop is CASSRGQGEKLFF. The CDR3 region has the DNA TGTGCCAGTAGTAGGGGACAGGGTGAAAAACTGTTTTTT.

The table lists this clone with a few counts. Compared with germline, one end of the junction differs, possibly owing to a read error. CDR3 amino acids: CASRLGLSDSPLHF. In DNA, the CDR3 is TGCGCCAGCAGGTTGGGTCTCTCGGATTCACCCCTCCACTTT. The V gene is TRBV5-1, the J gene TRBJ1-6; D remains ambiguous. This CDR3 spans 14 amino acids. The germline V gene has CDR1 SGHRS and CDR2 YFSETQ.

The chain recombines TRBV11-2 with TRBJ1-4; D gene uncertain. The CDR3 totals 14 residues. Deletions cut 3 bases from V and 4 bases from J, with 9 bases between. Germline V lookup: CDR1 SGHAT, CDR2 FQNNGV. The CDR3 here is CASSFGIFNEKLFF. The DNA for the CDR3 is TGTGCCAGCAGCTTCGGGATCTTTAATGAAAAACTGTTTTTT.

The V call is TRBV29-1, the J call TRBJ2-7; TRBD1 is a possible D gene (6 bases). This CDR3 contains 14 residues. Germline V gene lookup returns CDR1 SQVTM and CDR2 ANQGSEA. Trimming stripped 4 bases from V and 6 bases from J, with 19 bases between. This CDR3 is CSVASRQAISEQYF. The CDR3 coding sequence is TGCAGCGTTGCCTCCCGACAGGCAATATCCGAGCAGTACTTC.

This chain uses TRBV7-9 with TRBJ2-5; a weak D match, TRBD2 (6 bases). V gave up 5 bases and J gave up 5 bases, with 18 bases separating them. The CDR3 sequence is 15 residues long. The germline gives CDR1 SEHNR, CDR2 FQNEAQ (reference sequence). The CDR3 protein is CASSPGGTDWETQYF. The CDR3 DNA follows: TGTGCCAGCAGCCCTGGGGGGACGGATTGGGAGACCCAGTACTTC.

This chain connects TRBV7-2 to TRBJ2-7; 11 bases match TRBD2. The CDR3 has 15 residues. CDR1 and CDR2 from the germline V gene are SGHTA and FQGNSA. V shed 3 bases, J shed 2 bases, and the junction held 3 bases outside the gene matches. CDR3: CASSLGTSGPYEQYF. The CDR3 DNA reads as TGTGCCAGCAGCTTGGGGACTAGCGGACCCTACGAGCAGTACTTC.

This chain connects TRBV6-6 to TRBJ2-7; weak D call: TRBD1 (5 bases). The CDR3 is 15 residues long. From germline, CDR1 is MNHNY and CDR2 SVGAGI (reference sequence). V dropped 0 bases and J dropped 3 bases, with 12 bases sitting between them. The CDR3 is CASSYSYRSDYEQYF. The CDR3 region has the DNA TGTGCCAGCAGTTACTCCTACAGGAGTGACTACGAGCAGTACTTC.

The V and J genes are TRBV4-3 and TRBJ1-2; no definite D call. The germline V and J ends were trimmed by 0 bases and 7 bases, with 9 bases remaining between them. This CDR3 is 13 amino acids long. CDR1 LGHNA and CDR2 YSLEER come from the germline V gene. CDR3 region: CASSQDWATGYTF. CDR3 DNA sequence: TGCGCCAGCAGCCAAGATTGGGCGACTGGCTACACCTTC.

The chain is built from TRBV7-6 and TRBJ1-2; D not resolved. Between the trimmed V and J ends, which lost 5 bases and 2 bases, there was a span of 18 bases. Per the germline V gene, CDR1 is SGHVS and CDR2 is FNYEAQ. The CDR3 consists of 16 residues. Here the CDR3 DNA reads TGTGCCAGCAGCCCCCGCGGTCGTTTGAAGAACTATGGCTACACCTTC. Its translation is CASSPRGRLKNYGYTF.

The chain carries TRBV6-6 and TRBJ1-3; tentative D call: TRBD1 (6 bases). The CDR3 length is 15 residues. Germline V gives CDR1 MNHNY, CDR2 SVGAGI (reference sequence). Trimming left V 0 bases short and J 0 bases short, with 6 bases between. CDR3 sequence reads: CASSYSGASGNTIYF. In DNA, the CDR3 is TGTGCCAGCAGTTACTCGGGGGCCTCTGGAAACACCATATATTTT.

This chain links TRBV28 with TRBJ1-4; TRBD1 agrees at 11 bases. The CDR3 loop spans 17 amino acids. Germline lookup yields CDR1 MDHEN and CDR2 SYDVKM. V shed 7 bases and J 1 base; nucleotides not matched to a gene: 8. The CDR3 sequence: CASTQGGTGGTNEKLFF. The CDR3, as DNA: TGTGCCAGCACCCAAGGCGGGACAGGGGGAACTAATGAAAAACTGTTTTTT. Variable domain in full (rest from reference TRBV28 and TRBJ1-4): DVKVTQSSRYLVKRTGEKVFLECVQDMDHENMFWYRQDPGLGLRLIYFSYDVKMKEKGDIPEGYSVSREKKERFSLILESASTNQTSMYLCASTQGGTGGTNEKLFFGSGTQLSVL.

The V call is TRBV6-1, the J call TRBJ2-3; TRBD1 is a possible D gene (5 bases). The germline gives CDR1 MNHNS, CDR2 SASEGT. The CDR3 length is 17 residues. The V and J ends lost 2 bases and 0 bases respectively, with 15 bases between them. Here the CDR3 reads CASSELYRSTSTDTQYF. The CDR3 nucleotides read TGTGCCAGCAGTGAATTGTACAGGAGCACTAGCACAGATACGCAGTATTTT.

CDR3: CASRSGTYEQYF. The CDR3 DNA is TGTGCCAGCAGATCCGGGACCTACGAGCAGTACTTC. The chain employs TRBV6-1 and TRBJ2-7, with D maybe TRBD2 (5 bases). V lost 6 bases and J 2 bases, leaving 8 bases between the germline ends. The CDR3 is made up of 12 amino acids. Germline V gene data show CDR1 as MNHNS and CDR2 as SASEGT.

V is TRBV7-2 and J is TRBJ2-5, with 8 bases aligning to TRBD1. The assigned J gene may be wrong: the sequence end matches TRBJ2-7 better. There are 15 residues in the CDR3. Per germline, CDR1 SGHTA and CDR2 FQGNSA. CDR3 sequence: CASSHSGTGGSEQYF. Here the CDR3 DNA reads TGTGCCAGCAGCCATTCAGGGACAGGAGGTAGCGAGCAGTACTTC.

This clone came up a few times. Other DNA sequences from this sample encode an identical CDR3 as well. CDR3 in amino acids: CASSVAGTGGYEQYF. CDR3 nucleotide sequence: TGTGCCAGCAGCGTCGCCGGGACAGGGGGCTACGAGCAGTACTTC. The chain recombines TRBV9 with TRBJ2-7; 11 bases are a match to TRBD1. V gave up 2 bases and J gave up 3 bases; unmatched junction bases: 4. Germline V gene data show CDR1 as SGDLS and CDR2 as YYNGEE. The CDR3 is 15 residues long.

The rearrangement uses TRBV7-2 and TRBJ1-3; 10 bases map to TRBD1. Looked up from germline, CDR1 is SGHTA and CDR2 is FQGNSA. V lost 5 bases to trimming and J lost 4 bases; unmatched junction nucleotides: 14. The CDR3 covers 18 residues. The CDR3 nucleotides read TGTGCCAGCAGCAGACACTCCGGGACAGGGGTCCGGGGAAACACCATATATTTT. Protein product: CASSRHSGTGVRGNTIYF.

The rearrangement uses TRBV7-2 and TRBJ1-2; 8 nucleotides align to TRBD1. This CDR3 is 15 amino acids long. Trimming cost V 3 bases and J 5 bases; bases outside gene matches: 8. In germline, CDR1 is SGHTA, CDR2 FQGNSA. The CDR3 reads CASSFTGTGLYGYTF. The CDR3 region has the DNA TGTGCCAGCAGCTTCACCGGGACAGGCCTTTATGGCTACACCTTC.